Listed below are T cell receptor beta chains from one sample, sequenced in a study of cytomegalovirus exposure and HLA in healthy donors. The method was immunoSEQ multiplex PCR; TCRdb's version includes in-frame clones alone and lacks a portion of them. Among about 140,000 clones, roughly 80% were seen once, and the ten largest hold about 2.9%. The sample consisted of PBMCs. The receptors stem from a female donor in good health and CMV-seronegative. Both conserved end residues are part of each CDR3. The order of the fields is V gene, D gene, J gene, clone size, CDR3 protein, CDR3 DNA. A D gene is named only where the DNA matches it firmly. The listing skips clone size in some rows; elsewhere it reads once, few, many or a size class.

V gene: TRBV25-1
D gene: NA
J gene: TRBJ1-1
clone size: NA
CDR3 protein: CASSDPGTGNTEAFF
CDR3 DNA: TGTGCCAGCAGTGACCCCGGAACAGGGAACACTGAAGCTTTCTTT

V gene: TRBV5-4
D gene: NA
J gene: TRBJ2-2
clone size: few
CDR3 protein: CASSLSFPGELFF
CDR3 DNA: TGTGCCAGCAGCTTGTCATTTCCCGGGGAGCTGTTTTTT

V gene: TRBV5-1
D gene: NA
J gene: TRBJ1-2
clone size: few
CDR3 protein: CASSYNTGGNYGYTF
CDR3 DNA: TGCGCCAGCAGCTACAACACCGGGGGAAACTATGGCTACACCTTC

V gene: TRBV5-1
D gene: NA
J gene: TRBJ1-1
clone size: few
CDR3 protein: CASCWDKPNTEAFF
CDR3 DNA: TGCGCCAGCTGCTGGGACAAGCCGAACACTGAAGCTTTCTTT

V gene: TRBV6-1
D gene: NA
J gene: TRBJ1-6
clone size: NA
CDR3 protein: CASSDRQADNSPLHF
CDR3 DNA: TGTGCCAGCAGTGACAGACAGGCCGATAATTCACCCCTCCACTTT

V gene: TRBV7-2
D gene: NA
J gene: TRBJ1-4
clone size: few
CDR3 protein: CASSLARAELFF
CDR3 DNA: TGTGCCAGCAGCTTAGCGAGGGCCGAACTGTTTTTT

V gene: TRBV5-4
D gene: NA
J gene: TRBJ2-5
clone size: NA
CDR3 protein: CASSLGTAPQETQYF
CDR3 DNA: TGTGCCAGCAGCTTGGGGACAGCACCTCAAGAGACCCAGTACTTC

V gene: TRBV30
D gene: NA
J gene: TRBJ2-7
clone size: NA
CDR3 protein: CAWSVIGWSSYEQYF
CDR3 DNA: TGTGCCTGGAGTGTAATCGGGTGGAGTAGCTACGAGCAGTACTTC

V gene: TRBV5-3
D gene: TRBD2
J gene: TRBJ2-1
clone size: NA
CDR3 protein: CARSPPGGCNEQFF
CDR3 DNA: TGTGCCAGAAGCCCACCCGGGGGGTGCAATGAGCAGTTCTTC

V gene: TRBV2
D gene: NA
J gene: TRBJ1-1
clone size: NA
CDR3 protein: CASSPQGLGTEAFF
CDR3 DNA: TGTGCCAGCAGCCCACAGGGTTTGGGCACTGAAGCTTTCTTT

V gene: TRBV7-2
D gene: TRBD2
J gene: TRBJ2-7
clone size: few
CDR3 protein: CASGLAGGSYEQYF
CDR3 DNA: TGTGCCAGCGGGCTAGCGGGGGGGTCCTACGAGCAGTACTTC

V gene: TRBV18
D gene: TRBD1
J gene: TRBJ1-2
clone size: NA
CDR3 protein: CASSPISGQGGYGYPF
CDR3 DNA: TGTGCCAGCTCACCAATCAGTGGACAGGGCGGATATGGCTACCCCTTC

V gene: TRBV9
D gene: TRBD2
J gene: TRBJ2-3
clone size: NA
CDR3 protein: CASSRLAADTQYF
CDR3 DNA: TGTGCCAGCAGCAGACTAGCGGCGGATACGCAGTATTTT

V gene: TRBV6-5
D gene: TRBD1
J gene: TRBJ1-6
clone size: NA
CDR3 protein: CASRVVGQGYSPLHF
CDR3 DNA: TGTGCCAGCAGGGTCGTAGGACAGGGATATTCACCCCTCCACTTT

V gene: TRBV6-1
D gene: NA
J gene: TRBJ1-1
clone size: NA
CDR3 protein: CASSEALVQRGNTEAFF
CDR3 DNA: TGTGCCAGCAGTGAAGCGCTTGTGCAGCGGGGGAACACTGAAGCTTTCTTT

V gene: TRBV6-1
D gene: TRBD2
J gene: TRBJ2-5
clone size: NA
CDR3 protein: CASAGGVGETQYF
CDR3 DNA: TGTGCCAGCGCCGGGGGGGTCGGAGAGACCCAGTACTTC

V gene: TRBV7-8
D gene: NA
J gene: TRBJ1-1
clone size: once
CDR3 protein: CASSLAGGPNTEAFF
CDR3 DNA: TGTGCCAGCAGCTTAGCGGGAGGGCCCAACACTGAAGCTTTCTTT

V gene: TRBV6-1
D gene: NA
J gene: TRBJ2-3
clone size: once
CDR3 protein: CASSEALAHRGTDTQYF
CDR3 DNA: TGTGCCAGCAGTGAAGCGCTCGCCCACAGAGGCACAGATACGCAGTATTTT

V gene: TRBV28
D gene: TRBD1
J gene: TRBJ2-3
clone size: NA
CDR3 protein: CASRTPGQGGADTQYF
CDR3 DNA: TGTGCCAGCAGAACACCGGGACAGGGTGGAGCAGATACGCAGTATTTT

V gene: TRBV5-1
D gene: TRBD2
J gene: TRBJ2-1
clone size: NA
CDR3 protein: CASRPGLAGVNEQFF
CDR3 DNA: TGCGCCAGCCGACCGGGACTAGCGGGAGTGAATGAGCAGTTCTTC

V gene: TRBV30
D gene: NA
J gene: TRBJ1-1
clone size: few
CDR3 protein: CAWSRTVAFF
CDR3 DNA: TGTGCCTGGAGCCGCACGGTGGCTTTCTTT

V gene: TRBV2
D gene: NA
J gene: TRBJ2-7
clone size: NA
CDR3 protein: CASSVEAGVIYEQYF
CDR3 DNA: TGTGCCAGCAGTGTAGAGGCAGGGGTTATCTACGAGCAGTACTTC

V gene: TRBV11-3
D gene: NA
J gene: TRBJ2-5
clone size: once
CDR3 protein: CASSLRDQETQYF
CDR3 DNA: TGTGCCAGCAGCCTCCGGGACCAAGAGACCCAGTACTTC

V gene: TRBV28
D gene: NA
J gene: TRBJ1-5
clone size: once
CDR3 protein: CASTPLRDYSNQPQHF
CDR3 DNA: TGTGCCAGCACCCCCCTCAGGGATTATAGCAATCAGCCCCAGCATTTT

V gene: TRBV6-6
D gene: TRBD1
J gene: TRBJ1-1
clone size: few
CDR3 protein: CANRQGLNTEAFF
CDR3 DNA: TGTGCCAACAGACAGGGCCTGAACACTGAAGCTTTCTTT

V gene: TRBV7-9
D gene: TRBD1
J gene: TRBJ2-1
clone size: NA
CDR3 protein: CASSWGTGKRFYNEQFF
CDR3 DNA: TGTGCCAGCAGCTGGGGGACAGGGAAGAGGTTCTACAATGAGCAGTTCTTC

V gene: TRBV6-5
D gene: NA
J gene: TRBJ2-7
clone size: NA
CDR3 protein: CASRPGWAPDYEQYF
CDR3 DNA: TGTGCCAGCCGCCCGGGGTGGGCCCCAGACTACGAGCAGTACTTC

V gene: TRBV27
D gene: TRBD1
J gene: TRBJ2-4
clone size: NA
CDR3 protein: CASSLRTGAAKNIQYF
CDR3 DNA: TGTGCCAGCAGTTTACGGACAGGGGCAGCCAAAAACATTCAGTACTTC

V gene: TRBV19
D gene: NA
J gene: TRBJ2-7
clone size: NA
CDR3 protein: CASSTLQGHYEQYF
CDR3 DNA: TGTGCCAGTAGCACGCTGCAGGGGCACTACGAGCAGTACTTC

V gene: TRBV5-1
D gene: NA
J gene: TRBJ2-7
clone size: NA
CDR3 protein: CASSLGLGLQYF
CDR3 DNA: TGCGCCAGCAGCTTGGGGCTAGGTCTGCAGTACTTC

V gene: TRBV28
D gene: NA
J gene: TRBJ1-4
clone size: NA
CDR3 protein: CASSLSRAGNEKLFF
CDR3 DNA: TGTGCCAGCAGTTTATCCAGGGCCGGTAATGAAAAACTGTTTTTT

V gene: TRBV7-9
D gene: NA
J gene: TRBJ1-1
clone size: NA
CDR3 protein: CASSADRVNTEAFF
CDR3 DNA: TGTGCCAGCAGCGCGGATCGCGTAAACACTGAAGCTTTCTTT

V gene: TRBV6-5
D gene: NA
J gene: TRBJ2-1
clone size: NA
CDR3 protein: CASSGLAPSVNEQFF
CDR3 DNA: TGTGCCAGCTCCGGCCTAGCCCCCTCGGTAAATGAGCAGTTCTTC